This passage covers 10 T cell receptor beta chains from one sample sequenced in a study of chemoradiotherapy in HPV16-positive cancers. TCRdb's table, derived via immunoSEQ multiplex PCR, lists solely in-frame clones and lacks some. The sample lists about 1,400 clones, roughly four fifths occurring once. The material was tumor tissue, obtained from a patient who underwent chemoradiotherapy. These TCRs come from a human donor with HPV-associated anogenital cancer.

The rearrangement links TRBV5-4 to TRBJ2-7; either TRBD1 or TRBD2 may supply D (5 bases each). CDR1 is SGHNT and CDR2 is YYREEE in the germline V gene (reference sequence). The V end was cut by 3 bases, the J end by 4 bases, with 14 bases between. CDR3 length: 14 amino acids. CDR3 region: CASSWSPGQYEQYF. Written as DNA, the CDR3 is TGTGCCAGCAGCTGGTCTCCGGGGCAATACGAGCAGTACTTC.

The chain is built from TRBV2 and TRBJ1-2, with TRBD1 as a possible D gene (5 bases). The CDR3 is 12 residues long. CDR1 and CDR2 (germline): SNHLY, FYNNEI. The V end lost 8 bases, the J end lost 4 bases, and 11 bases lay between the germline ends. Here the CDR3 reads CASRGVAYGYTF. CDR3 in DNA: TGTGCCAGCCGGGGGGTCGCCTATGGCTACACCTTC.

The chain combines TRBV7-9 with TRBJ2-5; tentative D call: TRBD1 (6 bases). V gave up 4 bases and J gave up 2 bases, with 11 bases separating them. Germline CDR1 SEHNR, CDR2 FQNEAQ (reference sequence). This CDR3 is 14 amino acids long. The CDR3 loop is CASSSDRIQETQYF. The DNA for the CDR3 is TGTGCCAGCAGCTCGGACAGAATTCAAGAGACCCAGTACTTC.

This chain's CDR3 is CASSAHGTGDSHEQYF. The CDR3 coding sequence is TGTGCCAGCAGCGCCCACGGGACAGGGGATTCCCACGAGCAGTACTTC. The chain carries TRBV9 and TRBJ2-7; 10 bases agree with TRBD1. V was pared by 3 bases and J by 5 bases, with 11 bases of the junction left unmatched. There are 16 residues in the CDR3. CDR1 SGDLS and CDR2 YYNGEE come from the germline V gene.

The V call is TRBV6-1, the J call TRBJ2-6; D remains unclear. Germline-derived CDR1 and CDR2 are MNHNS and SASEGT. V lost 1 base to trimming and J lost 0 bases, with 4 bases between them. The CDR3 consists of 15 residues. The CDR3 sequence: CASSEDSSGANVLTF. The CDR3 nucleotides are TGTGCCAGCAGTGAAGACAGCTCTGGGGCCAACGTCCTGACTTTC.

The chain couples TRBV4-2 to TRBJ2-3; 7 nucleotides line up with TRBD1. Germline V gene sequence: CDR1 LGHNA, CDR2 YNFKEQ. This CDR3 is 16 amino acids long. V shed 0 bases and J 0 bases; nucleotides not matched to a gene: 3. Written as DNA, the CDR3 is TGTGCCAGCAGCCAAGAGGGACAGATAAGCACAGATACGCAGTATTTT. This sequence encodes CASSQEGQISTDTQYF.

This clone was picked up one time. This chain joins TRBV16 and TRBJ2-7; 10 bases map to TRBD2. This CDR3 comprises 16 residues. Trimming at V came to 0 bases and at J to 5 bases, leaving 7 bases not matched to a gene. The V gene's germline CDR1 is KGHSY and CDR2 FQNENV. Written as DNA, the CDR3 is TGTGCCAGCAGCCAATCATGGGCTAGCGGGAGCCACGAGCAGTACTTC. This translates into CASSQSWASGSHEQYF.

The chain has TRBV18 and TRBJ2-7; 8 bases line up with TRBD2. The CDR3 runs 15 residues. V lost 1 base, J lost 4 bases, and 6 bases stayed unmatched. Germline CDR1 and CDR2: KGHSH and LQKENI. The CDR3 reads CASSPLTGGGYEQYF. Written as DNA, the CDR3 is TGTGCCAGCTCACCACTGACGGGGGGGGGATACGAGCAGTACTTC.

The chain employs TRBV2 and TRBJ2-5; 9 nucleotides match TRBD2. CDR1 and CDR2 (germline): SNHLY, FYNNEI. The CDR3 consists of 18 residues. The J segment lost 4 bases and the V segment lost 0 bases, leaving 12 bases of the junction unmatched. The CDR3 region is CASSEAGLAGLGGETQYF. CDR3 DNA sequence: TGTGCCAGCAGTGAAGCAGGGCTAGCGGGACTGGGAGGAGAGACCCAGTACTTC. Full variable domain (remainder filled in from reference TRBV2 and TRBJ2-5): EPEVTQTPSHQVTQMGQEVILRCVPISNHLYFYWYRQILGQKVEFLVSFYNNEISEKSEIFDDQFSVERPDGSNFTLKIRSTKLEDSAMYFCASSEAGLAGLGGETQYFGPGTRLLVL.

The chain joins TRBV30 to TRBJ2-5; 7 positions agree with TRBD1. This CDR3 has 15 residues. Germline V gives CDR1 GTSNPN, CDR2 SVGIG (reference sequence). After removal of 5 bases from V and 0 bases from J, the junction contained 9 bases not matched to a gene. CDR3 region: CAWDLGQIYQETQYF. The DNA for the CDR3 is TGTGCCTGGGATCTGGGACAGATTTACCAAGAGACCCAGTACTTC.